This T cell receptor beta chain was documented in a study of cytomegalovirus exposure and HLA in healthy donors. The length of the CDR3 is 15 residues. Germline V gene lookup returns CDR1 SGHRS and CDR2 YFSETQ. V was pared by 4 bases and J by 4 bases, with 9 bases of the junction left unmatched. With respect to this clone: Its antigen is not identified.

The primer mix had 60 Vbeta and 13 Jbeta primers. TCRdb keeps only in-frame clones here, not all; method: immunoSEQ multiplex PCR. The sample carries 150,000 or so clones, roughly 77% recorded once. General study findings and limits: In a later analysis, DRB1 alleles had the most associated TCRs; HLA-C alleles the fewest. A later analysis linked a missense DCLRE1C variant to TCR beta V- and J-gene trimming. The authors judged a highly shared variant cluster likely a sequencing artifact. Later analysis reportedly placed an Asian-associated ancestry cluster below the roughly 640-donor mean in N-insertions.

This receptor was taken from a woman aged 40-49 years in good health and CMV-seropositive. The chain links TRBV5-1 to TRBJ2-3, with 7 positions matching TRBD2. Sequenced sample: PBMCs. In DNA form, the CDR3 reads TGCGCCAGCAGCCACGGGGGGACGGCCCCAGATACGCAGTATTTT. Translating it yields CASSHGGTAPDTQYF. Supplemented by reference TRBV5-1 and TRBJ2-3, the full variable domain reads KAGVTQTPRYLIKTRGQQVTLSCSPISGHRSVSWYQQTPGQGLQFLFEYFSETQRNKGNFPGRFSGRQFSNSRSEMNVSTLELGDSALYLCASSHGGTAPDTQYFGPGTRLTVL.